Sequencing of this T cell receptor (beta chain) was carried out in a study of CD8 T cells in ankylosing spondylitis. Each CDR3 protein is one row after TCRdb ran MiXCR on the 5' RACE reads. Of 350,000 or so distinct CDR3 sequences in the sample, roughly 15% were seen once. V lost 5 bases and J 4 bases, leaving 17 bases between the germline ends. CDR3 length: 15 amino acids. The germline CDR1 and CDR2 sequences are SEHNR and FQNEAQ (reference sequence). Sequences were obtained from blood, either unsorted or a sorted T cell fraction (not recorded which). The clonotype originates from a male donor with ankylosing spondylitis or in good health (not recorded which). The chain employs TRBV7-9 and TRBJ2-5, with D unresolved. This CDR3 reads CASSILGRLGETQYF. The CDR3 nucleotides are TGTGCCAGCAGCATTTTAGGACGTTTAGGAGAGACCCAGTACTTC.